Listed here are 26 T cell receptor beta chains from one sample, sequenced in a study of CD8 T cells in Susac syndrome. Random hexamers were used to reverse transcribe roughly 0.45 to 1 ug of RNA. TCRdb itself ran the immunoSEQ multiplex PCR reads through MiXCR, one entry per CDR3 protein. The sample includes around 170,000 distinct CDR3 sequences, around 95% of them seen just once. Sequencing was done on a sample of CD8+ T cells from PBMCs. These receptors all stem from a human donor with multiple sclerosis.

This chain joins TRBV13 and TRBJ2-3, with D tentatively TRBD2 (6 bases). CDR1 and CDR2 (germline): PRHDT, FYEKMQ (reference sequence). This CDR3 has 16 residues. Trimming shortened V by 0 bases and J by 2 bases, and 12 bases separated the two germline ends. CDR3 in DNA: TGTGCCAGCAGCTTAGGAGAGGGACTTCCCACAGATACGCAGTATTTT. Translated: CASSLGEGLPTDTQYF.

This chain uses TRBV7-9 with TRBJ2-7, with D hard to call. Trimming took 1 base from V and 6 from J, leaving 7 bases between them. The CDR3 is 12 residues long. Germline CDR1 is SEHNR and CDR2 is FQNEAQ (reference sequence). In nucleotides, the CDR3 is TGTGCCAGCAGCTTAGTTAGTAGCGAGCAGTACTTC. It yields the protein CASSLVSSEQYF.

The CDR3 DNA is TGCGCCAGTCGACTAGGGGGAGCTGAAGCTTTCTTT. It encodes CASRLGGAEAFF. The chain combines TRBV5-1 with TRBJ1-1; the D gene is possibly TRBD1 (6 bases). V dropped 8 bases and J dropped 6 bases, with 14 bases sitting between them. The CDR3 extends over 12 amino acids. Germline V gives CDR1 SGHRS, CDR2 YFSETQ.

The chain employs TRBV27 and TRBJ1-2; D might be TRBD1 (5 bases). The CDR3 sequence is 13 residues long. Germline loops: CDR1 MNHEY, CDR2 SMNVEV (reference sequence). Trimming cost V 4 bases and J 6 bases, with 12 bases left between them. CDR3 protein: CASSYEGWNGYTF. The CDR3, as DNA: TGTGCCAGCAGTTATGAGGGGTGGAATGGCTACACCTTC.

The CDR3 coding sequence is TGTGCCAGCAGCCAAACAGACAACTATGGCTACACCTTC. Its protein is CASSQTDNYGYTF. The V call is TRBV14, the J call TRBJ1-2; D ambiguous. The germline V and J ends were trimmed by 2 bases and 2 bases, with 6 bases remaining between them. Germline V CDR1 and CDR2: SGHDN, FVKESK. This CDR3 is 13 amino acids long.

The genes are TRBV28 and TRBJ2-7; 10 bases are a match to TRBD2. The CDR3 spans 16 residues. With 5 bases clipped from V and 3 bases from J, the junction kept 10 bases outside the gene matches. Germline CDR1 MDHEN, CDR2 SYDVKM. The CDR3 DNA sequence: TGTGCCAGCAGTAGCGGACTAGCGGTGGTTGTCTACGAGCAGTACTTC. It translates to CASSSGLAVVVYEQYF.

The chain combines TRBV20-1 with TRBJ1-1; 7 bases align to TRBD1. Germline trimming cut 0 bases from V and 2 bases from J; bases unmatched to any gene: 3. CDR3 length: 14 residues. Germline CDR1 DFQATT, CDR2 SNEGSKA (reference sequence). The CDR3 coding sequence is TGCAGTGCTAGAGACAGGGGGTTCAACACTGAAGCTTTCTTT. This codes for CSARDRGFNTEAFF.

This clonotype appeared a single time. The chain joins TRBV6-6 to TRBJ2-7; maybe TRBD1 (8 bases). Per germline, CDR1 MNHNY and CDR2 SVGAGI (reference sequence). V was cut by 11 bases and J by 4 bases, with 21 bases left in between. The length of the CDR3 is 14 residues. The CDR3, as DNA: TGTGCCGTACGGGAGGAGACAGGGGAGTACGAGCAGTACTTC. Translating gives CAVREETGEYEQYF.

The genes are TRBV6-1 and TRBJ1-2; 10 nucleotides align to TRBD1. Germline CDR1 and CDR2: MNHNS and SASEGT. V dropped 6 bases and J dropped 6; count of bases not matched to a gene: 13. This CDR3 is 16 amino acids long. Written as DNA, the CDR3 is TGTGCCAGCAGAGATACCGGGACAGGGGTTTTTGATGGCTACACCTTC. Amino acids: CASRDTGTGVFDGYTF.

The chain uses TRBV12-3 or TRBV12-4 and TRBJ1-1; the D gene is possibly TRBD1 (5 bases). Trimming stripped 9 bases from V and 0 bases from J, with 11 bases between. The CDR3 is 13 residues long. The CDR3 region is CASARGMNTEAFF. The CDR3 coding sequence is TGTGCCAGTGCCCGGGGGATGAACACTGAAGCTTTCTTT.

CDR3: CSAAGVSNYGYTF. Here the CDR3 DNA reads TGCAGTGCCGCAGGGGTCTCTAACTATGGCTACACCTTC. This chain joins TRBV20-1 and TRBJ1-2, with D perhaps matching TRBD1 (6 bases). Germline lookup yields CDR1 DFQATT and CDR2 SNEGSKA (reference sequence). CDR3 length equals 13 residues. Between the trimmed V and J ends, which lost 6 bases and 0 bases, there was a span of 11 bases.

V usage is TRBV3-1 and J usage is TRBJ2-7; 7 nucleotides match TRBD2. The V gene end was trimmed by 1 base and the J gene end by 3 bases; junction bases not matched to a gene: 3. CDR1 is LGHDT and CDR2 is YNNKEL in the germline V gene (reference sequence). The CDR3 runs 14 residues. The CDR3 loop reads CASSQGASGYEQYF. Written as DNA, the CDR3 is TGTGCCAGCAGCCAAGGAGCTAGCGGCTACGAGCAGTACTTC.

The chain employs TRBV19 and TRBJ2-5; tentatively, D is TRBD1 (6 bases). The germline CDR1 and CDR2 sequences are LNHDA and SQIVND (reference sequence). The ends were cut back, 5 bases at V and 0 bases at J, with 10 bases in the middle. The length of the CDR3 is 14 residues. This CDR3 reads CASSPRDNQETQYF. In nucleotides, the CDR3 is TGTGCCAGTAGTCCTCGGGACAACCAAGAGACCCAGTACTTC.

This chain connects TRBV20-1 to TRBJ1-1, with 9 bases that match TRBD1. CDR3 length: 15 residues. CDR1 is DFQATT and CDR2 is SNEGSKA in the germline V gene (reference sequence). J was trimmed by 3 bases and V by 3 bases; bases with no gene match: 8. CDR3 residues: CSASLDNRGHTEAFF. DNA of the CDR3: TGCAGTGCTAGCCTGGATAACAGGGGGCACACTGAAGCTTTCTTT.

This rearrangement joins TRBV20-1 to TRBJ2-1, with TRBD2 matching 10 bases. In germline, CDR1 is DFQATT, CDR2 SNEGSKA (reference sequence). The CDR3 length is 16 residues. Trimming took 1 base from V and 3 from J; bases not matched to a gene: 6. Here the CDR3 DNA reads TGCAGTGCTAGAGTGTACTGGACTAGCGGCTACAATGAGCAGTTCTTC. This translates into CSARVYWTSGYNEQFF.

The chain uses TRBV6-5 and TRBJ1-2; TRBD1 aligns across 7 bases. Germline V lookup: CDR1 MNHEY, CDR2 SVGAGI. This CDR3 comprises 13 residues. V shed 6 bases, J shed 8 bases, and the junction held 9 bases outside the gene matches. CDR3 sequence reads: CASSPTGVQGYTF. The DNA for the CDR3 is TGTGCCAGCAGCCCTACAGGGGTTCAGGGCTACACCTTC.

J is TRBJ1-2 and V is TRBV11-1; 7 positions agree with TRBD1. The CDR3 runs 14 residues. After removal of 1 base from V and 4 bases from J, the junction contained 3 bases not matched to a gene. CDR1 is SGHAT and CDR2 is FQDESV in the germline V gene (reference sequence). The CDR3 DNA reads as TGTGCCAGCAGCTTAGAACCAGGGGGCTATGGCTACACCTTC. This translates into CASSLEPGGYGYTF.

This clonotype was seen only once. The chain combines TRBV29-1 with TRBJ2-3; no definite D call. The V and J ends lost 5 bases and 0 bases respectively, with 3 bases between them. Looked up from germline, CDR1 is SQVTM and CDR2 is ANQGSEA. The CDR3 has 11 residues. The CDR3 DNA is TGCAGCGTTATTAGCACAGATACGCAGTATTTT. Encoded protein: CSVISTDTQYF.

The chain combines TRBV5-1 with TRBJ2-7; tentatively, D is TRBD2 (6 bases). Germline V gives CDR1 SGHRS, CDR2 YFSETQ. Trimming cost V 0 bases and J 5 bases, with 15 bases left between them. This CDR3 region has 15 residues. The CDR3 DNA is TGCGCCAGCAGCTTGGTGTGGAGGGATGGCCACGAGCAGTACTTC. Translated: CASSLVWRDGHEQYF.

This sequence joins TRBV29-1 and TRBJ2-7, with no clear D. CDR1 and CDR2 (germline): SQVTM, ANQGSEA. V was trimmed by 4 bases and J by 3 bases, leaving 13 bases between them. The CDR3 loop spans 13 amino acids. CDR3 nucleotides: TGCAGCGTTGCGATACAGCTGAACTACGAGCAGTACTTC. It specifies CSVAIQLNYEQYF.

This clonotype was picked up a small number of times. The chain carries TRBV27 and TRBJ2-5; D is unclear. V was cut by 5 bases and J by 1 base, with 11 bases left in between. Germline V gene data show CDR1 as MNHEY and CDR2 as SMNVEV (reference sequence). This CDR3 is built from 14 residues. Written as DNA, the CDR3 is TGTGCCAGCAGTCACCCCGGCACCCAAGAGACCCAGTACTTC. Amino acid sequence: CASSHPGTQETQYF.

The chain combines TRBV27 with TRBJ2-7, with D maybe TRBD1 (6 bases). CDR1 and CDR2 (germline): MNHEY, SMNVEV (reference sequence). V dropped 5 bases and J dropped 2 bases, with 13 bases sitting between them. The CDR3 extends over 14 amino acids. For the CDR3, the DNA is TGTGCCAGCAGTATCCGGGACACCACCTACGAGCAGTACTTC. Protein: CASSIRDTTYEQYF.

The J gene is TRBJ2-7, the V gene TRBV10-3, with 10 positions matching TRBD1. The CDR3 is 15 residues long. The trim removed 4 bases at V and 3 bases at J, leaving 6 bases unmatched. Germline CDR1 and CDR2: ENHRY and SYGVKD. In DNA, the CDR3 is TGTGCCATCAGTGCGACCGGGACAGGGGTCTACGAGCAGTACTTC. This sequence encodes CAISATGTGVYEQYF.

J is TRBJ1-1 and V is TRBV11-2; maybe TRBD1 (6 bases). Germline CDR1 and CDR2: SGHAT and FQNNGV. V lost 6 bases, J lost 8 bases, and 16 bases lay in between. The CDR3 is made up of 13 amino acids. The CDR3 coding sequence is TGTGCCAGCAGAGCGGACAGTTCAACCGAAGCTTTCTTT. This codes for CASRADSSTEAFF.

The chain's CDR3 is CSVEDWVTGDTQYF. The CDR3 coding sequence is TGCAGCGTTGAGGATTGGGTTACTGGGGATACGCAGTATTTT. The genes are TRBV29-1 and TRBJ2-3; unclear D gene. The V gene's germline CDR1 is SQVTM and CDR2 ANQGSEA. Trimming shortened V by 3 bases and J by 6 bases, and 16 bases separated the two germline ends. The CDR3 runs to 14 residues.

This clonotype was picked up one time. The genes are TRBV12-3 or TRBV12-4 and TRBJ2-3, with a tentative D call TRBD2 (5 bases). The V gene lost 8 bases and the J gene lost 2 bases, with 8 bases spanning the gap. This CDR3 comprises 12 residues. The CDR3 DNA follows: TGTGCCAGCGGTAGCGCCACAGATACGCAGTATTTT. It is translated as CASGSATDTQYF.